The 8 T cell receptor beta chains below were found in one sample sequenced in a study of shared clonotypes between healthy human individuals. The assay was immunoSEQ multiplex PCR, and TCRdb's table has in-frame clones only and misses some. The table records some 2,100,000 clones, around 95% of them present only once. Sequencing was done on a sample of naive CD4+ T cells sorted from blood. Stated subset: CD45RA+ positively selected. The receptors stem from a man between 18 and 35 years old in good health.

V is TRBV30 and J is TRBJ2-3; D is unresolved. With 2 bases removed from V and 0 bases from J, the gap between germline ends came to 12 bases. Germline lookup yields CDR1 GTSNPN and CDR2 SVGIG (reference sequence). The CDR3 runs to 15 residues. CDR3 amino acids: CAWSFTRSSTDTQYF. For the CDR3, the DNA is TGTGCCTGGAGTTTTACTCGTTCTAGCACAGATACGCAGTATTTT.

V is TRBV10-3 and J is TRBJ1-1; 8 bases are shared with TRBD1. This CDR3 is built from 15 residues. Germline CDR1 and CDR2: ENHRY and SYGVKD. V lost 6 bases and J lost 2; bases outside the gene matches: 8. The CDR3 DNA sequence: TGTGCCATCAGCCCCGCGACAGGGGAAAACACTGAAGCTTTCTTT. Residues: CAISPATGENTEAFF.

This chain connects TRBV5-1 to TRBJ2-6, with D possibly matching TRBD1 (5 bases). The V and J ends lost 4 bases and 1 base respectively, with 15 bases between them. The CDR3 is 17 amino acids. Germline V gene sequence: CDR1 SGHRS, CDR2 YFSETQ. For the CDR3, the DNA is TGCGCCAGCAGCCTGACGACAGATTCATCTGGGGCCAACGTCCTGACTTTC. Protein product: CASSLTTDSSGANVLTF.

The chain combines TRBV28 with TRBJ2-4; 14 bases line up with TRBD2. Germline V gene sequence: CDR1 MDHEN, CDR2 SYDVKM. With V trimmed by 8 bases and J by 0 bases, 0 bases remained unmatched. This CDR3 region has 15 residues. CDR3 in DNA: TGTGCCAGCGGACTAGCGGGGGGAGCCAAAAACATTCAGTACTTC. This codes for CASGLAGGAKNIQYF.

V and J are TRBV10-1 and TRBJ2-7, with D perhaps given as TRBD1 or TRBD2 (5 bases each). The CDR3 is made up of 21 amino acids. Trimming removed 5 bases from V and 7 bases from J, with 39 bases in between. The germline CDR1 and CDR2 sequences are WNHNN and SYGVQD (reference sequence). The CDR3 spells CASSLPGPHPKNRFRRREQYF. CDR3 nucleotides: TGCGCCAGCAGTCTCCCGGGACCCCACCCAAAAAACCGATTTCGTCGTAGGGAGCAGTACTTC.

The V and J genes are TRBV7-9 and TRBJ2-3, with TRBD2 identical over 9 bases. CDR1 and CDR2 (germline): SEHNR, FQNEAQ (reference sequence). This CDR3 comprises 15 residues. With V trimmed by 6 bases and J by 6 bases, 10 bases remained unmatched. The CDR3 DNA reads TGTGCCAGCAGATATAGCGGGGGATACGCGGATACGCAGTATTTT. This gives the protein CASRYSGGYADTQYF.

The chain uses TRBV2 and TRBJ2-1; TRBD2 aligns across 12 bases. CDR1 SNHLY and CDR2 FYNNEI come from the germline V gene. The CDR3 contains 13 residues. V was clipped by 7 bases and J by 8 bases; unmatched bases: 3. In DNA, the CDR3 is TGTGCCAGCAAAGGACTAGCGGGATATGAGCAGTTCTTC. Protein product: CASKGLAGYEQFF.

As concerns this clone: Within the sample, other DNA sequences also encode this same CDR3. The genes are TRBV2 and TRBJ2-2; 8 nucleotides line up with TRBD1. Germline CDR1 is SNHLY and CDR2 is FYNNEI. CDR3 length: 14 residues. Trimming took 4 bases from V and 5 from J; bases not matched to a gene: 3. The CDR3 spells CASSAQGGTGELFF. The CDR3 nucleotides are TGTGCCAGCAGTGCACAGGGGGGTACCGGGGAGCTGTTTTTT.